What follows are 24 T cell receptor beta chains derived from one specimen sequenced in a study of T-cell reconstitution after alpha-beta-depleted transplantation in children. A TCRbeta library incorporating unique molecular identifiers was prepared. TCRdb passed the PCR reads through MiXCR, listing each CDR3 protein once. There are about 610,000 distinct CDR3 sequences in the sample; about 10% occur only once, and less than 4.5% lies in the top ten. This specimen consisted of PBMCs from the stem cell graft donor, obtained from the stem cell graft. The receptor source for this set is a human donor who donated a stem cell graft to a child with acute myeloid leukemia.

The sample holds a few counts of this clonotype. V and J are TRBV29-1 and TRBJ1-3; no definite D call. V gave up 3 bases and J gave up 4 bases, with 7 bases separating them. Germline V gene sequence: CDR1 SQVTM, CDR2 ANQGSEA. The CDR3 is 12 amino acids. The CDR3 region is CSVDGQGNTIYF. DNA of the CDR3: TGCAGCGTTGATGGGCAGGGAAACACCATATATTTT.

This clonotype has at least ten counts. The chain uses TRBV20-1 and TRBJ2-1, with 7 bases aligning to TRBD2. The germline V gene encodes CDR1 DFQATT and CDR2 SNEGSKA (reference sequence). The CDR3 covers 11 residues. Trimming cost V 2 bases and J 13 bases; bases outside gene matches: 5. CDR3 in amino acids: CSARRGETQFF. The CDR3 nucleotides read TGCAGTGCTAGACGGGGGGAAACACAGTTCTTC.

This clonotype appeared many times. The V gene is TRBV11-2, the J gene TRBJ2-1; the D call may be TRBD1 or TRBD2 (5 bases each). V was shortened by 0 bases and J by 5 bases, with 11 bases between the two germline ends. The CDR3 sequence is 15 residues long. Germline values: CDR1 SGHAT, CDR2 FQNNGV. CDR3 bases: TGTGCCAGCAGCTTAGAAGGCCGAGGGGACAATGAGCAGTTCTTC. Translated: CASSLEGRGDNEQFF.

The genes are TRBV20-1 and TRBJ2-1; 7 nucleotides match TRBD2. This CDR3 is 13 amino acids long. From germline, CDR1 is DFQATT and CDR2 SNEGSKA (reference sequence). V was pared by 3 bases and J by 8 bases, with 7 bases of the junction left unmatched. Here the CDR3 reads CSASASGVHEQFF. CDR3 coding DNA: TGCAGTGCTAGCGCTAGCGGCGTCCATGAGCAGTTCTTC.

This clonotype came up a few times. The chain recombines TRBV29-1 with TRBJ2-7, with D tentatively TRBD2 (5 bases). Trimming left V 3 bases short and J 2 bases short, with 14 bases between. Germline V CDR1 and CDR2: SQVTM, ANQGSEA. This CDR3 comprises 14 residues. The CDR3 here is CSVERTQSPYEQYF. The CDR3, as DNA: TGCAGCGTTGAGAGGACTCAATCCCCCTACGAGCAGTACTTC.

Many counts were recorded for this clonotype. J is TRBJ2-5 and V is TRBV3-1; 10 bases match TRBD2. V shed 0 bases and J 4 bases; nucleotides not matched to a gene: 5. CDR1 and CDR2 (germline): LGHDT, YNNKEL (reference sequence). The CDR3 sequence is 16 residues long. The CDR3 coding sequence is TGTGCCAGCAGCCAAGATCGGCTAGCGGGAGTAGAGACCCAGTACTTC. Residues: CASSQDRLAGVETQYF.

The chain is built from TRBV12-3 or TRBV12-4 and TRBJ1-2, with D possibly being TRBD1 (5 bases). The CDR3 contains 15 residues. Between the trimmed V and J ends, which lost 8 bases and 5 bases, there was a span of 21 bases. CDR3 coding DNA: TGTGCCAGCTCAAGAGGGGAAAAGGGAGGGTATGGCTACACCTTC. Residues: CASSRGEKGGYGYTF.

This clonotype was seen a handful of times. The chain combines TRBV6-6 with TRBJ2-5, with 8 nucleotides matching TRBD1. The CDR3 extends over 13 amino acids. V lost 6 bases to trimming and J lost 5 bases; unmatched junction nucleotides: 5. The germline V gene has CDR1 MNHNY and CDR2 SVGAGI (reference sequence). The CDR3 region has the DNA TGTGCCAGCAGCAGGGGGCCGGAGGAGACCCAGTACTTC. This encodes CASSRGPEETQYF.

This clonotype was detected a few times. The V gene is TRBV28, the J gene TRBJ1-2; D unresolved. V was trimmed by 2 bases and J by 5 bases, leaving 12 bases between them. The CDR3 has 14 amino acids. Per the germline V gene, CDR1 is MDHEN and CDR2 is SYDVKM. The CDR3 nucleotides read TGTGCCAGCAGTTTAGTATCGACTGATTATGGCTACACCTTC. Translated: CASSLVSTDYGYTF.

The chain's CDR3 is CASSLATAGGLYEQYF. The DNA for the CDR3 is TGCGCCAGCAGCTTGGCTACGGCGGGAGGCTTGTACGAGCAGTACTTC. This sequence joins TRBV5-1 and TRBJ2-7; TRBD2 matches 8 bases. The germline V gene has CDR1 SGHRS and CDR2 YFSETQ. The CDR3 contains 16 residues. J gave up 4 bases and V 0 bases, and 9 bases lay outside the gene matches.

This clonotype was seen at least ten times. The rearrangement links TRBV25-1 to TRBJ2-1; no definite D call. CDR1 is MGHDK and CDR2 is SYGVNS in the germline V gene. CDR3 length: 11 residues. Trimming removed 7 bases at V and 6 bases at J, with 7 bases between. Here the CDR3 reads CASTAANEQFF. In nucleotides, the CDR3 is TGTGCCAGCACGGCGGCCAATGAGCAGTTCTTC. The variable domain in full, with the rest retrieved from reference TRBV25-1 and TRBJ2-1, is EADIYQTPRYLVIGTGKKITLECSQTMGHDKMYWYQQDPGMELHLIHYSYGVNSTEKGDLSSESTVSRIRTEHFPLTLESARPSHTSQYLCASTAANEQFFGPGTRLTVL.

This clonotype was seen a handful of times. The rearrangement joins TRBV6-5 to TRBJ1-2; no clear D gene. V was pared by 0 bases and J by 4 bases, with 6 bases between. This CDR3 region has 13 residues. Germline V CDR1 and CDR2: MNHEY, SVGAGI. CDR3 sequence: CASSYSDGYGYTF. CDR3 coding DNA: TGTGCCAGCAGTTACTCCGACGGCTATGGCTACACCTTC.

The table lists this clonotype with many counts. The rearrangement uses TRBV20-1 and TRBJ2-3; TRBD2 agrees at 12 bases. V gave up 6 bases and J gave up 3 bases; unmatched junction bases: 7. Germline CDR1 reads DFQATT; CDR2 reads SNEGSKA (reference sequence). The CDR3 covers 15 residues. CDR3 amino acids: CSAETSGRGTDTQYF. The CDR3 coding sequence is TGCAGTGCCGAGACTAGCGGGAGAGGAACAGATACGCAGTATTTT.

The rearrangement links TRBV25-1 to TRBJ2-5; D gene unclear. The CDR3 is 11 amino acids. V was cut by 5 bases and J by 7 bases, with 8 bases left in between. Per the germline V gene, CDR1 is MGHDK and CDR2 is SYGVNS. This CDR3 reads CASSMGRTQYF. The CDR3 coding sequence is TGTGCCAGCAGTATGGGTAGGACCCAGTACTTC.

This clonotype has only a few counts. The CDR3 loop is CATSRDRPGTNSPLHF. DNA for the CDR3: TGTGCCACCAGCAGAGATCGTCCTGGAACCAATTCACCCCTCCACTTT. This rearrangement joins TRBV15 to TRBJ1-6, with unresolved D. Trimming cost V 0 bases and J 7 bases, with 13 bases left between them. This CDR3 is built from 16 residues. Germline V gene lookup returns CDR1 LNHNV and CDR2 YYDKDF (reference sequence).

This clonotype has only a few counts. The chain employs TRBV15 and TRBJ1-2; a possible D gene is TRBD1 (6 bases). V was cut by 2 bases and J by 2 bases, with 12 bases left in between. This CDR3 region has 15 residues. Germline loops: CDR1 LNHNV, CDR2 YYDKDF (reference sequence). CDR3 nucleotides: TGTGCCACCAGCAGATCTTTGACAGGAAACTATGGCTACACCTTC. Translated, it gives CATSRSLTGNYGYTF.

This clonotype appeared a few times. The DNA of the CDR3 is TGTGCCAGCAGTTACGGGATATTACAGGGAAACCCTGATGAGCAGTTCTTC. Protein: CASSYGILQGNPDEQFF. This rearrangement joins TRBV6-5 to TRBJ2-1, with a weak D call TRBD1 (6 bases). Per the germline V gene, CDR1 is MNHEY and CDR2 is SVGAGI. The V gene lost 2 bases and the J gene lost 8 bases, with 22 bases spanning the gap. This CDR3 has 17 amino acids.

The CDR3: CASSPFVGGDGETQYF. CDR3 DNA: TGCGCCAGCAGCCCTTTTGTGGGAGGGGACGGAGAGACCCAGTACTTC. The chain combines TRBV4-3 with TRBJ2-5; 7 nucleotides line up with TRBD2. Germline CDR1 and CDR2: LGHNA and YSLEER. This CDR3 is built from 16 residues. Trimming cost V 4 bases and J 4 bases; bases outside gene matches: 12.

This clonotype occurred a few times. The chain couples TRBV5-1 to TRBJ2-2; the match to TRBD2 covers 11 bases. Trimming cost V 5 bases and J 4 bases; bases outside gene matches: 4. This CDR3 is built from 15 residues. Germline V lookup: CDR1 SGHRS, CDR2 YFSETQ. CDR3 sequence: CASRLAGDFTGELFF. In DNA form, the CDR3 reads TGCGCCAGCAGACTAGCGGGAGATTTCACCGGGGAGCTGTTTTTT. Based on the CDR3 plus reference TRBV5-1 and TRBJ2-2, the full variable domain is KAGVTQTPRYLIKTRGQQVTLSCSPISGHRSVSWYQQTPGQGLQFLFEYFSETQRNKGNFPGRFSGRQFSNSRSEMNVSTLELGDSALYLCASRLAGDFTGELFFGEGSRLTVL.

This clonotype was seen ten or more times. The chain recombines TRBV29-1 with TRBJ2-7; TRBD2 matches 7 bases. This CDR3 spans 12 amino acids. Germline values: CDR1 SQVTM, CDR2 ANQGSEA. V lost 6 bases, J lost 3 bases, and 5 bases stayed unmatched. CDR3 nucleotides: TGCAGCGTGACTAGCTCAGTCTACGAGCAGTACTTC. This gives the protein CSVTSSVYEQYF.

CDR3 DNA: TGTGCCAGCAGCGCACGACAGGGGAGCACTGAAGCTTTCTTT. Its translation: CASSARQGSTEAFF. The J gene is TRBJ1-1, the V gene TRBV7-2; 8 nucleotides agree with TRBD1. V shed 5 bases, J shed 4 bases, and the junction held 6 bases outside the gene matches. Germline lookup yields CDR1 SGHTA and CDR2 FQGNSA. The CDR3 runs 14 residues.

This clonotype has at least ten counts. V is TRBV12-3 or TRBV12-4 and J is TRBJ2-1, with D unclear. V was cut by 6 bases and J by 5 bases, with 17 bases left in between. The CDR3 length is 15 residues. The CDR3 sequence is CASSPEKAMDNEQFF. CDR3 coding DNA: TGTGCCAGCAGCCCAGAGAAAGCAATGGACAATGAGCAGTTCTTC.

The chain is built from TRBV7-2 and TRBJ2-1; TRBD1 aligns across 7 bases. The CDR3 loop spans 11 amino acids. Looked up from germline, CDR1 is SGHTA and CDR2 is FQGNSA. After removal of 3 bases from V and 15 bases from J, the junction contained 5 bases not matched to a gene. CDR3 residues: CASSLTGHGFF. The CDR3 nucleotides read TGTGCCAGCAGCTTGACAGGGCACGGGTTCTTC.

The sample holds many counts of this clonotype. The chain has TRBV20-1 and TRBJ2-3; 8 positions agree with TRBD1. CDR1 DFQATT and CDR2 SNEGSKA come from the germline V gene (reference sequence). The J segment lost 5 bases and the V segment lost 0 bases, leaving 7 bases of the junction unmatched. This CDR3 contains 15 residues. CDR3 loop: CSARDWTGKLDTQYF. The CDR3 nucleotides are TGCAGTGCTAGAGATTGGACAGGGAAATTAGATACGCAGTATTTT.